The rows below give T cell receptor beta chains drawn from one sample of a study of T cells in Graves' hyperthyroidism and ophthalmopathy. Via MiXCR, TCRdb re-called the multiplex PCR reads, giving one row per CDR3 protein. The data hold 250,000 to 300,000 distinct CDR3 sequences, with 10% to 15% observed a single time. Source material: blood. The receptors stem from a young woman with Graves' hyperthyroidism that later progressed to Graves' ophthalmopathy. Each CDR3 is given with its conserved first and last residue. D genes are given only for firm matches. Size tells how often a clone was seen (once, few, many) or the class of an expanded clone, and some rows leave it out.

>TRBJ1-2|many|TRBV29-1|TRBD1
CSVDTDRERGYTF
TGCAGCGTCGATACTGACAGGGAACGGGGCTACACCTTC
>TRBJ2-7|many|TRBV10-3|NA
CAISGTSSYEQYF
TGTGCCATCAGTGGGACATCCTCCTACGAGCAGTACTTC
>TRBJ1-2|few|TRBV6-5|TRBD1
CASGYRQGIGYGYTF
TGTGCCAGCGGTTACCGACAGGGGATCGGCTATGGCTACACCTTC
>TRBJ2-1|many|TRBV24-1|TRBD2
CATSDSEAGVYNEQFF
TGTGCCACCAGTGATTCTGAAGCGGGAGTCTACAATGAGCAGTTCTTC
>TRBJ2-7|many|TRBV6-5|NA
CASSYAGTGDNEQYF
TGTGCCAGCAGTTACGCGGGAACAGGGGATAACGAGCAGTACTTC
>TRBJ2-1|few|TRBV28|TRBD2
CASSKAGGWYNEQFF
TGTGCCAGCAGTAAAGCGGGAGGGTGGTACAATGAGCAGTTCTTC
>TRBJ2-3|many|TRBV5-5|NA
CASSPELDTQYF
TGTGCCAGCAGTCCTGAGCTTGATACGCAGTATTTT
>TRBJ2-3|many|TRBV28|NA
CASSLVSHTDTQYF
TGTGCCAGCAGTTTGGTCAGCCACACAGATACGCAGTATTTT
>TRBJ1-1|NA|TRBV12-3/TRBV12-4|NA
CASQPALNTEAFF
TGTGCCAGCCAACCGGCTTTGAACACTGAAGCTTTCTTT
>TRBJ1-5|many|TRBV6-1|NA
CASWGSDRQPQHF
TGTGCCAGTTGGGGCTCAGACCGTCAGCCCCAGCATTTT
>TRBJ1-1|NA|TRBV5-6|NA
CASSFGHPGAEAFF
TGTGCCAGCAGCTTCGGTCACCCCGGGGCTGAAGCTTTCTTT
>TRBJ1-1|many|TRBV12-5|NA
CASGLVPGDTEAFF
TGTGCTAGTGGTTTGGTACCGGGCGACACTGAAGCTTTCTTT
>TRBJ2-2|NA|TRBV6-1|NA
CASSWLPGHTGELFF
TGTGCCAGCAGCTGGCTACCGGGACACACCGGGGAGCTGTTTTTT
>TRBJ2-7|many|TRBV7-9|NA
CASSPRTEPYEQYF
TGTGCCAGCAGCCCAAGGACAGAACCCTACGAGCAGTACTTC
>TRBJ2-5|NA|TRBV6-5|NA
CASSYTWKGETQYF
TGTGCCAGCAGTTACACTTGGAAGGGGGAGACCCAGTACTTC
>TRBJ2-7|few|TRBV24-1|TRBD2
CATSDWKAGAYEQYF
TGTGCCACCAGTGACTGGAAAGCGGGAGCCTACGAGCAGTACTTC
>TRBJ1-2|NA|TRBV7-2|NA
CASSLVSPGPSNGYTF
TGTGCCAGCAGCTTAGTTTCACCGGGACCTTCGAACGGCTACACCTTC
>TRBJ2-7|many|TRBV6-2/TRBV6-3|TRBD1
CASSYLSGTGEQYF
TGTGCCAGCAGTTACCTCTCCGGGACAGGCGAGCAGTACTTC
>TRBJ1-2|NA|TRBV7-8|NA
CASSLMAQAAGYTF
TGTGCCAGCAGCTTAATGGCGCAGGCCGCCGGCTACACCTTC
>TRBJ2-3|NA|TRBV27|NA
CASSSETARYF
TGTGCCAGCAGTTCGGAGACGGCCAGGTATTTT
>TRBJ1-1|NA|TRBV18|NA
CASSPIQPGVNTEAFF
TGTGCCAGCTCACCTATACAGCCGGGGGTGAACACTGAAGCTTTCTTT
>TRBJ2-7|many|TRBV5-1|TRBD1
CASSLGQGPYEQYF
TGTGCCAGCAGCTTAGGACAGGGGCCATACGAGCAGTACTTC
>TRBJ1-5|NA|TRBV4-3|NA
CASSPSLLNQPQHF
TGCGCCAGCAGCCCCTCACTGCTCAATCAGCCCCAGCATTTT
>TRBJ2-3|NA|TRBV6-4|TRBD2
CASSEVLAVFTDTQYF
TGTGCCAGCAGTGAGGTACTAGCGGTATTCACAGATACGCAGTATTTT